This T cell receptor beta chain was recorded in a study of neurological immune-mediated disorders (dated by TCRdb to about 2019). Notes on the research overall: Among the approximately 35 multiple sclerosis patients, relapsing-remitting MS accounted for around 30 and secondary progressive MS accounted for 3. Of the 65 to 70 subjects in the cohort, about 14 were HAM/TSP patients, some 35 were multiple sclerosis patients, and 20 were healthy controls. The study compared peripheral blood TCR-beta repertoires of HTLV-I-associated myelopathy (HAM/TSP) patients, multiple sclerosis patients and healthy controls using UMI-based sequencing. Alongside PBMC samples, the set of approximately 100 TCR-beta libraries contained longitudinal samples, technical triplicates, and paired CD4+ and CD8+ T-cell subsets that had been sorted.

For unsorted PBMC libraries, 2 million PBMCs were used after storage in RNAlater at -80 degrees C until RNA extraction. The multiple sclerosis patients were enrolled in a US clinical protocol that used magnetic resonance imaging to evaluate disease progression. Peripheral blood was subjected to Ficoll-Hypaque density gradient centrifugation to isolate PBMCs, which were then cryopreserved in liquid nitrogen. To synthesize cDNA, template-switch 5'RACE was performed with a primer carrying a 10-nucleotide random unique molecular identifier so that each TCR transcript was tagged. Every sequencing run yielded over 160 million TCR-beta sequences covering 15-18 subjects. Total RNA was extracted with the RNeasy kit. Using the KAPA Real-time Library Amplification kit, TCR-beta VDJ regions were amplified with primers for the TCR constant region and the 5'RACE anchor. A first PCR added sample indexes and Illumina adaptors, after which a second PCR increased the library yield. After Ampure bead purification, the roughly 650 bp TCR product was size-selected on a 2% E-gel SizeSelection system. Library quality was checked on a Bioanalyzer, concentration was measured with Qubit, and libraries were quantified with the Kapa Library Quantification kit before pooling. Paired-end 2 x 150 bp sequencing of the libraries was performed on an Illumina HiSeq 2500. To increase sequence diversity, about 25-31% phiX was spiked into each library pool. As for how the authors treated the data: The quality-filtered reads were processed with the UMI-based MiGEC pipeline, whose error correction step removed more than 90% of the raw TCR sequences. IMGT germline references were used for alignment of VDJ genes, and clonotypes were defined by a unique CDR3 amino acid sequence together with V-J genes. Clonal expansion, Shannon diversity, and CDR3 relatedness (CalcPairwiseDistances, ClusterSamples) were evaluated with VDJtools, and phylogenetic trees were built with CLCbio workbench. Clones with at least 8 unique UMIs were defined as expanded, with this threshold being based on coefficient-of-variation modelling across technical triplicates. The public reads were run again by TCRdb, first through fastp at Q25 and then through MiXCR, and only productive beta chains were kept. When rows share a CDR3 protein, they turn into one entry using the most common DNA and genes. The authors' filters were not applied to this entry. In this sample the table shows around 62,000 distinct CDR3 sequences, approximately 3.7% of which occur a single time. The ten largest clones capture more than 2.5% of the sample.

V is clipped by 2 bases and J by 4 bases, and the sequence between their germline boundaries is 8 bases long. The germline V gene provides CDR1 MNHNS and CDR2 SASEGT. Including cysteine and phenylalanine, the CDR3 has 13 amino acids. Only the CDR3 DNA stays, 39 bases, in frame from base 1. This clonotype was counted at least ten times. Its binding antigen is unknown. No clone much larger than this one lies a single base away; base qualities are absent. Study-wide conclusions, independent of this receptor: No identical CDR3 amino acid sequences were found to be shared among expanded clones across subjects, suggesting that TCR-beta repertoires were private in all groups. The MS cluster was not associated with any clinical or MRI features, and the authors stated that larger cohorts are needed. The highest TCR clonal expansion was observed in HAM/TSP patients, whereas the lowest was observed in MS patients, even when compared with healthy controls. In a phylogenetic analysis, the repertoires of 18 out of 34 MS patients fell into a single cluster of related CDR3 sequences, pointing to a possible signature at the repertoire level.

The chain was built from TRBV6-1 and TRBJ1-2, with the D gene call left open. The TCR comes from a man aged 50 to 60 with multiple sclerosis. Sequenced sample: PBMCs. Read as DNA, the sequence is TGTGCCAGCAGTGAACTGGGCAGCTATGGCTACACCTTC. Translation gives CASSELGSYGYTF.